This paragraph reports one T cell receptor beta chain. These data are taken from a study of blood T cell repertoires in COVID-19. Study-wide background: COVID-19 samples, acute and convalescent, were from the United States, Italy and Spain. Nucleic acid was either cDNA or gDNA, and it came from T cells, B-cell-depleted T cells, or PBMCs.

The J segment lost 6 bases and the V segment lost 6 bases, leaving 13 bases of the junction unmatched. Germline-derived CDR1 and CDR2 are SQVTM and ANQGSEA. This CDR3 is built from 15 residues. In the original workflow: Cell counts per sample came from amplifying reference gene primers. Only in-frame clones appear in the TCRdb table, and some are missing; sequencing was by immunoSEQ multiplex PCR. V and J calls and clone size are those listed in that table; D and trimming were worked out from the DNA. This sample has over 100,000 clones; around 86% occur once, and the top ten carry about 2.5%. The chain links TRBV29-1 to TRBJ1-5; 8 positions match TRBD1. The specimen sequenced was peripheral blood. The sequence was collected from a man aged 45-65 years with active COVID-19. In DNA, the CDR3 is TGCAGCGTCGGGACAGGCTCAAGGGGGGGTCAGCCCCAGCATTTT. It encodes CSVGTGSRGGQPQHF.